A selection of T cell receptor beta chains follows, all from one sample in a study of molecular identifiers for immune sequencing clone quantification. TCRdb re-derived calls from the PCR reads in MiXCR, one entry per CDR3 protein. This table holds about 640,000 distinct CDR3 sequences, 20% found once. Specimen: naive CD8+ T cells from blood, with Jurkat cell RNA spiked in. These receptors originate from a human donor in good health. Some libraries in this study had Jurkat cell RNA spiked in. Each CDR3 is given with its conserved first and last residue. Each record gives: clone size, J gene, D gene, V gene, CDR3 protein. A D gene is named only where the DNA matches it firmly. Some rows mark clone size as missing; the rest say once, few, many or name a class of expanded clone.

many,TRBJ2-1,.,TRBV6-6,CASSYSDNEQFF
many,TRBJ1-4,.,TRBV4-1,CASSQDWRSQDSKFF
many,TRBJ2-5,.,TRBV4-1,CASSQVASVQETQYF
few,TRBJ2-7,.,TRBV11-3,CASSLGLRGLDEQYF
few,TRBJ1-1,.,TRBV6-5,CASSYSRYTEAFF
many,TRBJ2-5,.,TRBV25-1,CASSPNRELETQYF
once,TRBJ2-7,.,TRBV4-2,CACSQDLGYEQYF
many,TRBJ1-4,.,TRBV28,CASSSEQETYVKLFF
.,TRBJ2-3,.,TRBV29-1,CSVDPGRRWSDTQYF
once,TRBJ2-3,.,TRBV6-2/TRBV6-3,CAGSSGDTQYF
many,TRBJ2-3,TRBD1,TRBV7-9,CASTPGTGGYTDTQYF
many,TRBJ2-1,.,TRBV28,CASSSSTRGRPYNEQFF
many,TRBJ2-5,TRBD2,TRBV6-6,CASRWEGGPETQYF
many,TRBJ2-4,.,TRBV12-3/TRBV12-4,CASSFSGHAAKNIQYF
.,TRBJ2-2,TRBD1,TRBV4-3,CASSQLGQGDTGELFF
.,TRBJ2-1,TRBD2,TRBV7-9,CASRGTSGYNEQFF
few,TRBJ2-1,TRBD2,TRBV19,CASRNKGLAGGNEQFF
many,TRBJ1-1,TRBD1,TRBV5-6,CASSIGQGAAEAFF
.,TRBJ2-1,TRBD2,TRBV5-1,CASSLGTSGGTNEQFF
few,TRBJ1-4,.,TRBV3-1,CASSQDADSLNEKLFF
.,TRBJ2-7,.,TRBV30,CAWSVIDEQYF
.,TRBJ2-7,.,TRBV6-1,CVAALFDEQYF
few,TRBJ2-3,TRBD2,TRBV28,CASSSRLAGGVGDTQYF
.,TRBJ1-1,.,TRBV9,CASSDGGGTEAFF
few,TRBJ2-1,TRBD2,TRBV12-5,CASGLASGGLSSYNEQFF
.,TRBJ1-3,TRBD1,TRBV7-9,CASSLRTGNGGNTIYF